Below are 14 T cell receptor beta chains sequenced from a single sample in a study of blood T cells in healthy people across ages. A J-beta primer mix and a sample-barcoded 5' primer were used in a second PCR of about 7 to 12 cycles. TCRdb independently ran MiXCR on the 5' RACE reads; one entry per CDR3 protein. The table has roughly 2 million distinct CDR3 sequences, less than 50% seen once; the top ten hold 2% to 2.5%. Sequenced sample: blood. Every receptor here comes from a middle-aged woman in good health.

The rearrangement uses TRBV20-1 and TRBJ1-4, with 8 positions matching TRBD1. The CDR3 contains 13 residues. CDR1 and CDR2 from the germline V gene are DFQATT and SNEGSKA (reference sequence). V shed 5 bases, J shed 7 bases, and the junction held 6 bases outside the gene matches. Here the CDR3 DNA reads TGCAGTGCTCCAAGACAGGGGAGTGAAAAACTGTTTTTT. Translation: CSAPRQGSEKLFF.

J is TRBJ1-2 and V is TRBV6-5, with a tentative D call TRBD1 (5 bases). With 5 bases removed from V and 8 bases from J, the gap between germline ends came to 12 bases. Germline-derived CDR1 and CDR2 are MNHEY and SVGAGI. The CDR3 totals 12 residues. CDR3 residues: CASSRQGWGYTF. CDR3 nucleotides: TGTGCCAGCAGTCGTCAGGGCTGGGGCTACACCTTC.

Regarding this clonotype: A read error may account for a junction end that differs from germline. This rearrangement joins TRBV29-1 to TRBJ1-4; 8 bases agree with TRBD1. The V gene's germline CDR1 is SQVTM and CDR2 ANQGSEA. This CDR3 contains 12 residues. The CDR3 spells CSGGTGREKPFF. The CDR3 DNA follows: TGCAGTGGGGGGACAGGTCGTGAAAAACCGTTTTTT.

This clonotype has more than one count but fewer than ten. This rearrangement joins TRBV5-1 to TRBJ2-1; D is possibly TRBD2 (5 bases). Germline V gene data show CDR1 as SGHRS and CDR2 as YFSETQ. The CDR3 has 19 residues. V was clipped by 7 bases and J by 3 bases, with 29 bases between them. CDR3 nucleotide sequence: TGCGCCAGCGGGGTTACGCCAGCGAGGGTAGGAGTTGTCTACAATGAGCAGTTCTTC. This sequence encodes CASGVTPARVGVVYNEQFF.

Concerning this clonotype itself: A much larger clone differs by one base, so this may be a read error. The chain carries TRBV27 and TRBJ2-5, with 7 nucleotides matching TRBD1. Germline lookup yields CDR1 MNHEY and CDR2 SMNVEV (reference sequence). The CDR3 extends over 13 amino acids. V lost 10 bases to trimming and J lost 3 bases; unmatched junction nucleotides: 8. The CDR3 DNA follows: TGTGCCAACAGGGGACACCTTAAAGAGACCCAGTACTTC. Amino acids: CANRGHLKETQYF.

The chain recombines TRBV20-1 with TRBJ2-1; D is perhaps TRBD2 (6 bases). The CDR3 spans 15 residues. Germline CDR1 DFQATT, CDR2 SNEGSKA (reference sequence). Trimming pared 6 bases from V and 4 bases from J, leaving 19 bases between. CDR3 nucleotides: TGCAGTGCCATACCCGTAGCGGAGGGGTACAATGAGCAGTTCTTC. Translation: CSAIPVAEGYNEQFF.

The V gene is TRBV28, the J gene TRBJ2-1, with D possibly TRBD2 on 6 matching bases. CDR1 and CDR2 from the germline V gene are MDHEN and SYDVKM. The V end lost 4 bases, the J end lost 7 bases, and 14 bases lay between the germline ends. The CDR3 is made up of 14 amino acids. The CDR3 sequence is CASSSSWGRNEQFF. The CDR3 DNA is TGTGCCAGCAGTTCATCATGGGGGAGGAATGAGCAGTTCTTC.

This clonotype was seen once. The chain links TRBV28 to TRBJ2-1; maybe TRBD2 (5 bases). Per the germline V gene, CDR1 is MDHEN and CDR2 is SYDVKM. This CDR3 spans 14 amino acids. V was shortened by 3 bases and J by 5 bases, with 11 bases between the two germline ends. The CDR3 spells CASSFQRENNEQFF. The CDR3 DNA is TGTGCCAGCAGTTTCCAGAGGGAAAACAATGAGCAGTTCTTC. Drawing the rest from reference TRBV28 and TRBJ2-1, the complete variable domain is DVKVTQSSRYLVKRTGEKVFLECVQDMDHENMFWYRQDPGLGLRLIYFSYDVKMKEKGDIPEGYSVSREKKERFSLILESASTNQTSMYLCASSFQRENNEQFFGPGTRLTVL.

The gene calls are TRBV20-1 and TRBJ2-5, with 9 bases that match TRBD1. The DNA end is more similar to TRBJ2-7, so the J call may be wrong. Germline CDR1 and CDR2: DFQATT and SNEGSKA (reference sequence). The CDR3 contains 14 residues. The CDR3 here is CSALRTGDNYEQYF. CDR3 sequence (DNA): TGCAGTGCCCTTCGGACAGGGGATAACTACGAGCAGTACTTC.

The genes are TRBV6-2 or TRBV6-3 and TRBJ2-5, with 10 bases identical to TRBD1. Germline V CDR1 and CDR2: MNHEY, SVGEGT. The length of the CDR3 is 16 residues. J gave up 0 bases and V 7 bases, and 8 bases lay outside the gene matches. The CDR3 loop reads CASTPLGTGDQETQYF. DNA for the CDR3: TGTGCCAGCACCCCTCTCGGGACAGGGGACCAAGAGACCCAGTACTTC.

This clonotype turned up a few times. The V gene is TRBV3-1, the J gene TRBJ2-7; maybe TRBD2 (5 bases). Germline V gene lookup returns CDR1 LGHDT and CDR2 YNNKEL (reference sequence). This CDR3 contains 16 residues. Trimming shortened V by 1 base and J by 4 bases, and 17 bases separated the two germline ends. CDR3 amino acids: CASSQGLQSEEYEQYF. CDR3 DNA sequence: TGTGCCAGCAGCCAAGGACTACAGTCGGAAGAATACGAGCAGTACTTC.

In its sample, this clonotype was seen many times. One end of the junction does not line up with germline, which may come from a read error. The rearrangement uses TRBV14 and TRBJ2-3; tentative D call: TRBD1 (5 bases). Germline lookup yields CDR1 SGHDN and CDR2 FVKESK. The CDR3 has 15 residues. The CDR3, as DNA: TGCGCCAGCAGCCAAGCGACAGCGAGCACAGATACGCAGTATTTT. Residues: CASSQATASTDTQYF.

This rearrangement joins TRBV7-9 to TRBJ2-1; tentatively, D is TRBD2 (6 bases). The length of the CDR3 is 15 residues. Trimming removed 8 bases from V and 4 bases from J, with 18 bases in between. CDR1 SEHNR and CDR2 FQNEAQ come from the germline V gene (reference sequence). Written as DNA, the CDR3 is TGTGCCAGCCTAAGGGAGGACACCCCGTACAATGAGCAGTTCTTC. It codes for CASLREDTPYNEQFF.

V is TRBV24-1 and J is TRBJ2-1; the match to TRBD2 covers 8 bases. Germline loops: CDR1 KGHDR, CDR2 SFDVKD. V gave up 4 bases and J gave up 1 base; unmatched junction bases: 5. The CDR3 runs 16 residues. Here the CDR3 DNA reads TGTGCCACCAGTGACTTCAGCGGGGGTTCCTACAATGAGCAGTTCTTC. Its translation: CATSDFSGGSYNEQFF.